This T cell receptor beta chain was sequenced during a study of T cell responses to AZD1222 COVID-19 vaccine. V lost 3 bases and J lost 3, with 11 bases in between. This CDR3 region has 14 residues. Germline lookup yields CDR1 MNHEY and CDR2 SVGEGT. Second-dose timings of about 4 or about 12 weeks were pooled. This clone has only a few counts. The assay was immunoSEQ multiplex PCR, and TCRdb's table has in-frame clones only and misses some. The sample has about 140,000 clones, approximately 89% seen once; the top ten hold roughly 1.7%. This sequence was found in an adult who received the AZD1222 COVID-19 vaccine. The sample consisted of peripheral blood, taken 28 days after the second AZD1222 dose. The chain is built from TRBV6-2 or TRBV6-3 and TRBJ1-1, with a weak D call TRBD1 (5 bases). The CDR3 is CASSYDSSDTEAFF. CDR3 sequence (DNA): TGTGCCAGCAGTTATGACAGCTCAGACACTGAAGCTTTCTTT.